The clone carrying this TCR beta chain was seen at least ten times. Its antigen remains unknown. V lost 7 bases and J lost 9; bases outside the gene matches: 8. Per the germline V gene, CDR1 is SQVTM and CDR2 is ANQGSEA. The CDR3 has 13 amino acids. This record comes from a study of CD8 T cells in ankylosing spondylitis. Study-wide results and caveats: There was reportedly significant enrichment of clones that were disease-linked in matched ankylosing spondylitis synovial fluid. Reports of some motif variants in reactive arthritis synovial fluid and blood predate this one.

TCR beta libraries were made by quantitative 5'-RACE with molecular barcodes. TCRdb ran MiXCR on the 5' RACE reads and lists one entry per CDR3 protein. The sample has hundreds of thousands of distinct CDR3 sequences; around 20% are singletons. The sequenced material came from blood, either unsorted or a sorted T cell fraction (not recorded which). V gene TRBV29-1 combines with J gene TRBJ1-6; 8 bases are shared with TRBD1. The clonotype originates from a male donor with ankylosing spondylitis or in good health (not recorded which). The DNA for the CDR3 is TGCAGCGCGTCAGCAGGGGGCGGTTCACCCCTCCACTTT. Translated, it gives CSASAGGGSPLHF.